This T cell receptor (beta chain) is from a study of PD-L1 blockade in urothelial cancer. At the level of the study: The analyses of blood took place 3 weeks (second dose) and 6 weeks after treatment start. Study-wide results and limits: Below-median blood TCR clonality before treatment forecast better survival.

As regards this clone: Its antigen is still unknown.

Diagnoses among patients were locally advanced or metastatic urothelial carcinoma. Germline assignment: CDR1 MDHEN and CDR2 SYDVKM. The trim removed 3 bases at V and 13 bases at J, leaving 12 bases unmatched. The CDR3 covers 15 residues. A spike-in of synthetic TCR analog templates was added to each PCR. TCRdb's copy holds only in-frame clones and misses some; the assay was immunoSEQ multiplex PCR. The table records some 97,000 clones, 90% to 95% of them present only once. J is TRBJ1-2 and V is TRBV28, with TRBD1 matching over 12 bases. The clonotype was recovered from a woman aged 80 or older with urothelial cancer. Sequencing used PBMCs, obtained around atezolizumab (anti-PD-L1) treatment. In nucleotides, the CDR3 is TGTGCCAGCAGTTTTGAAAGGGGGACAGGGGGCCCCCCCACCTTC. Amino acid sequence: CASSFERGTGGPPTF.